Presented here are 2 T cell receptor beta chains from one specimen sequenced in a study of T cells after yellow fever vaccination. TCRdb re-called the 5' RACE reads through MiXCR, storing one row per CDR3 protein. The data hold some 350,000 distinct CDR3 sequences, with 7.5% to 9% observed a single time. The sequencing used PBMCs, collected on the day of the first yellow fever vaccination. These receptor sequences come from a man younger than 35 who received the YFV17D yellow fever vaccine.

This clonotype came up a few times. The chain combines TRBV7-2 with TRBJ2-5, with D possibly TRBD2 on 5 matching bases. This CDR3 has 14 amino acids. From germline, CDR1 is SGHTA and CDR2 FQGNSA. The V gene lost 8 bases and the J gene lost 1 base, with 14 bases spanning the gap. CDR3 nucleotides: TGTGCCAGCGCCGCATCGGGGTTCCAAGAGACCCAGTACTTC. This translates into CASAASGFQETQYF.

The CDR3 sequence is CASSQLPSSGGYNEQFF. The CDR3 DNA reads as TGTGCCAGCAGCCAATTGCCTTCTAGCGGGGGGTACAATGAGCAGTTCTTC. The V gene is TRBV4-2, the J gene TRBJ2-1; 11 bases line up with TRBD2. With V trimmed by 2 bases and J by 4 bases, 7 bases remained unmatched. The CDR3 contains 17 residues. Germline CDR1 is LGHNA and CDR2 is YNFKEQ.